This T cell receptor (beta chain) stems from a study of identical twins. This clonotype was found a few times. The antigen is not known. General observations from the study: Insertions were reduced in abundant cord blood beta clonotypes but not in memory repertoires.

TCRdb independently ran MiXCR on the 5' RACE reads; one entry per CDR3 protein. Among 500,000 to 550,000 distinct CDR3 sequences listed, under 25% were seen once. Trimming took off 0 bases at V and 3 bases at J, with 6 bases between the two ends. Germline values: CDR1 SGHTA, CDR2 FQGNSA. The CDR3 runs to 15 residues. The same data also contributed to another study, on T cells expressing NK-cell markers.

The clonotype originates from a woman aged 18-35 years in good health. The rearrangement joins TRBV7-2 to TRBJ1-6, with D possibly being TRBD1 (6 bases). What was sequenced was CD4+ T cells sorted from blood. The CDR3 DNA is TGTGCCAGCAGCTTAGCGGGACACTATAATTCACCCCTCCACTTT. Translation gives CASSLAGHYNSPLHF.